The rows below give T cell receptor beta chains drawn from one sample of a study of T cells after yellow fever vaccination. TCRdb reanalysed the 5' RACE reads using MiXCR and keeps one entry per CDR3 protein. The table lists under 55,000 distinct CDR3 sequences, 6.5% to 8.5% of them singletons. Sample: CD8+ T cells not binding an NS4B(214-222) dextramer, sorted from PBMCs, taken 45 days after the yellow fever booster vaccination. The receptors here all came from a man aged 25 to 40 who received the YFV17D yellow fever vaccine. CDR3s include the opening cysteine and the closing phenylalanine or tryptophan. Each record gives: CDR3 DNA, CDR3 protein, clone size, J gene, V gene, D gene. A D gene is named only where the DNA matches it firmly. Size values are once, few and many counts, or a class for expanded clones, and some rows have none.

TGTGCCAGCAGTTACACCTGGACAGGGGGGCTCTACGAGCAGTACTTC,CASSYTWTGGLYEQYF,many,TRBJ2-7,TRBV6-2/TRBV6-3,TRBD1
TGTGCCACCGAAAGCGGGACAGGGCTCAATGAGCAGTTCTTC,CATESGTGLNEQFF,many,TRBJ2-1,TRBV19,TRBD1
TGTGCCAGCAGCTCCAATAGGGGCCCATACAATGAGCAGTTCTTC,CASSSNRGPYNEQFF,NA,TRBJ2-1,TRBV7-9,NA
TGTGCCAGCAGGGAAGCGCTACACCAAGAGACCCAGTACTTC,CASREALHQETQYF,many,TRBJ2-5,TRBV12-3/TRBV12-4,NA
TGTGCCAGCGGACTACAGGGGTACAATGAGCAGTTCTTC,CASGLQGYNEQFF,many,TRBJ2-1,TRBV6-1,NA
TGTGCCAGCAGCGGAGATAAAGCTAGCGGTCCCACCCCTCATATATACAATGAGCAGTTCTTC,CASSGDKASGPTPHIYNEQFF,many,TRBJ2-1,TRBV4-2,TRBD2
TGTGCCAGCAGTTTTGGGGGGAATGAGCAGTTCTTC,CASSFGGNEQFF,many,TRBJ2-1,TRBV12-3/TRBV12-4,NA
TGTGCCAGCAGCTTAGACTCCGGGACTCAAGAGACCCAGTACTTC,CASSLDSGTQETQYF,many,TRBJ2-5,TRBV7-2,NA
TGCAGTGCTAGAGATAGGGGCCTCTATGGCTACACCTTC,CSARDRGLYGYTF,many,TRBJ1-2,TRBV20-1,NA
TGTGCCAGCAGCCTTCTAAGCGGGAGTCCCAATGAGCAGTTCTTC,CASSLLSGSPNEQFF,many,TRBJ2-1,TRBV9,TRBD2
TGTGCCAGCAGCTTAGGGAGGACCCCTTACAATGAGCAGTTCTTC,CASSLGRTPYNEQFF,many,TRBJ2-1,TRBV7-3,NA
TGTGCCATCAGTGAGTCGGCGCGGGAGAGGGAGGAGTTCTTC,CAISESAREREEFF,many,TRBJ2-1,TRBV10-3,TRBD2
TGCAGCGTTGAGGTCTTCGCCTATGGCTACACCTTC,CSVEVFAYGYTF,many,TRBJ1-2,TRBV29-1,NA
TGTGCCAGCAGTTACTCCGGGTTTGGTATAGAGCAGTTCTTC,CASSYSGFGIEQFF,many,TRBJ2-1,TRBV6-5,NA
TGTGCCAGCAGCCACCCCGCTAGCGGGAGGGGAGATACGCAGTATTTT,CASSHPASGRGDTQYF,many,TRBJ2-3,TRBV12-3/TRBV12-4,TRBD2
TGTGCCACATCGGGACTTCGCAATGAGCAGTTCTTC,CATSGLRNEQFF,many,TRBJ2-1,TRBV6-5,NA
TGTGCCAGCAGCCAAGTACCGTCCGGTTTGTGGGAGCAGTACTTC,CASSQVPSGLWEQYF,many,TRBJ2-7,TRBV5-5,NA
TGTGCCAGCAGTTTAATACAGGGTTATGGCTACACCTTC,CASSLIQGYGYTF,many,TRBJ1-2,TRBV12-3/TRBV12-4,NA
TGCGCCAGCAGCTTGTACGGGGACACCGGGGAGCTGTTTTTT,CASSLYGDTGELFF,many,TRBJ2-2,TRBV5-1,NA
TGTGCCAGCACCCGTGGTACAAGCTCTGGGGCCAACGTCCTGACTTTC,CASTRGTSSGANVLTF,NA,TRBJ2-6,TRBV5-5,NA
TGTGCCTGGAGTATCGGGCAGTACACTGAAGCTTTCTTT,CAWSIGQYTEAFF,few,TRBJ1-1,TRBV30,NA
TGTGCCACCAGCGAGCGGGCAGGGGCCGAGACCCAGTACTTC,CATSERAGAETQYF,many,TRBJ2-5,TRBV15,NA
TGCAGTGCCCCTAGCGGGAGTTTTTCCTACAATGAGCAGTTCTTC,CSAPSGSFSYNEQFF,many,TRBJ2-1,TRBV20-1,TRBD2
TGTGCCAGCAGCTTACGAGGGGAGTACTACGAGCAGTACTTC,CASSLRGEYYEQYF,few,TRBJ2-7,TRBV5-6,NA
TGTGAATCGAGACCCGTCTGGGCCTCTGGGGCCAACGTCCTGACTTTC,CESRPVWASGANVLTF,many,TRBJ2-6,TRBV12-5,NA
TGTGCCAGCAGCCAAGGACAGCCCGGACTGATTGCCACAGATACGCAGTATTTT,CASSQGQPGLIATDTQYF,many,TRBJ2-3,TRBV13,NA
TGTGCCAGCAGCTTATCACTAGCTTTGAAGGATACGCAGTATTTT,CASSLSLALKDTQYF,many,TRBJ2-3,TRBV7-2,NA
TGCGCCGTCAGCCAAGAAGGGACATCCGCGACTAGCGTACCCGGGGAGCTGTTTTTT,CAVSQEGTSATSVPGELFF,NA,TRBJ2-2,TRBV4-1,TRBD2
TGTGCCACCAGCACCCCAAGATGGGAGCGAGGTAATGAGCAGTTCTTC,CATSTPRWERGNEQFF,many,TRBJ2-1,TRBV15,NA
TGTGCCAGCAGCTCGGGACCCCTGGGCAATCAGCCCCAGCATTTT,CASSSGPLGNQPQHF,few,TRBJ1-5,TRBV6-5,NA
TGTGCCAGCAGTTCCTGGACAGGGGGCATAGATACGCAGTATTTT,CASSSWTGGIDTQYF,few,TRBJ2-3,TRBV28,TRBD1
TGTGCCAGCAGACATCCCGGGACAGCAATGGGACTAGCGAGAGGGCCTGCCTACAATGAGCAGTTCTTC,CASRHPGTAMGLARGPAYNEQFF,NA,TRBJ2-1,TRBV4-2,TRBD2
TGTGCCAGCAGCCCCCGGGCGGGTGAATCCACCGGGGAGCTGTTTTTT,CASSPRAGESTGELFF,many,TRBJ2-2,TRBV14,NA
TGTGCCAGCACGAAAGACCGACTCAGTTCCTACAATGAGCAGTTCTTC,CASTKDRLSSYNEQFF,many,TRBJ2-1,TRBV6-5,NA
TGTGCCAGCAGCTTAGTGGGGACTATCTCCTACAATGAGCAGTTCTTC,CASSLVGTISYNEQFF,many,TRBJ2-1,TRBV7-9,TRBD2
TGTGCCAGCAGAAGAGGGTTCGGCACTGAAGCTTTCTTT,CASRRGFGTEAFF,many,TRBJ1-1,TRBV25-1,NA
TGTGCCAGCAGCTTGGATGGGAGCTCCTACGAGCAGTACTTC,CASSLDGSSYEQYF,many,TRBJ2-7,TRBV7-2,NA
TGTGCCAGCTCGGGACTAGCGGGAGGAATCGGGCAGTTCTTC,CASSGLAGGIGQFF,many,TRBJ2-1,TRBV18,TRBD2
TGTGCCACAAGGTGGACAGACCTCTACGAGCAGTACTTC,CATRWTDLYEQYF,NA,TRBJ2-7,TRBV2,NA
TGTGCCAGCAGCTCCCTAGTTTACGATGAGCAGTTCTTC,CASSSLVYDEQFF,many,TRBJ2-1,TRBV7-2,NA
TGTGCCAGCAGCTTCACTGGTCCGTTTGACATTCAGTACTTC,CASSFTGPFDIQYF,many,TRBJ2-4,TRBV5-5,NA
TGTGCCAGCAGCTCCTTGCCCCACTCTGGAAACACCATATATTTT,CASSSLPHSGNTIYF,NA,TRBJ1-3,TRBV7-9,NA
TGTGCCAGCAGTCAGCCGGGACTAGCGGCATCCCTCACAGATACGCAGTATTTT,CASSQPGLAASLTDTQYF,many,TRBJ2-3,TRBV6-5,TRBD2
TGCAGTGCTAGAGATCAGGGGGGTTCCTACAATGAGCAGTTCTTC,CSARDQGGSYNEQFF,many,TRBJ2-1,TRBV20-1,NA
TGTGCCAGCAGCCTCCGACGGGTAGCGGGAGGGCCGGGTGAGCAGTTCTTC,CASSLRRVAGGPGEQFF,NA,TRBJ2-1,TRBV14,TRBD2
TGTGCCAGCAGCCAAGAGTGGGCAGGGGCGGGAGAGACCCAGTACTTC,CASSQEWAGAGETQYF,many,TRBJ2-5,TRBV4-2,NA
TGTGCCAGCAGCCAGTCCGGGCCTATGAATTCACCCCTCCACTTT,CASSQSGPMNSPLHF,many,TRBJ1-6,TRBV7-6,NA
TGTGCCAGCAGTTTCCCAAGGGGGTTGACAGATACGCAGTATTTT,CASSFPRGLTDTQYF,many,TRBJ2-3,TRBV6-5,NA
TGCGCCAGCACCACACTAGCGGGAGGGAACAATGAGCAGTTCTTC,CASTTLAGGNNEQFF,NA,TRBJ2-1,TRBV10-2,TRBD2
TGTGCCAGCAGCGTAGCCCCGGGACAGGGAGGCGAGCAGTACTTC,CASSVAPGQGGEQYF,many,TRBJ2-7,TRBV9,TRBD1
TGTGCCACCAGCAGAGATTGGGAGACCCAGTACTTC,CATSRDWETQYF,many,TRBJ2-5,TRBV15,NA
TGCAGTGTTTTAGGAGAAGCAGCGGGAGTTTTGAATGAGCAGTTCTTC,CSVLGEAAGVLNEQFF,many,TRBJ2-1,TRBV20-1,TRBD2
TGTGCCATCAGTGTTTTAGGGGGCGCCGGGGAGCTGTTTTTT,CAISVLGGAGELFF,many,TRBJ2-2,TRBV10-3,TRBD1
TGTGCCATCAGTGATGGGATTTCCTACAATGAGCAGTTCTTC,CAISDGISYNEQFF,many,TRBJ2-1,TRBV10-3,NA
TGTGCCACCTCTGTAGCGGGAAACGGGGAGCTGTTTTTT,CATSVAGNGELFF,many,TRBJ2-2,TRBV6-5,TRBD2
TGCGCCAGCAGCCAAGATCGCGGGACCCTTTCCTACGAGCAGTACTTC,CASSQDRGTLSYEQYF,many,TRBJ2-7,TRBV4-3,NA
TGCAGCGTTGATGGTGCCAGGGGGAACAATGAGCAGTTCTTC,CSVDGARGNNEQFF,many,TRBJ2-1,TRBV29-1,TRBD1
TGTGCCAGCAGTGGTCTAGCGCCCCTCAATGAGCAGTTCTTC,CASSGLAPLNEQFF,many,TRBJ2-1,TRBV6-1,NA
TGCGCCAGCACCTCATCCGTAGCGGGAGGCCACACCGGGGAGCTGTTTTTT,CASTSSVAGGHTGELFF,many,TRBJ2-2,TRBV5-1,TRBD2
TGTGCCAGCAGTTATGAAGGAGGCTCCTACAATGAGCAGTTCTTC,CASSYEGGSYNEQFF,few,TRBJ2-1,TRBV6-2/TRBV6-3,NA